The rows below give T cell receptor beta chains drawn from one sample of a study of CD8+ T cells in alopecia areata. Profiling relied on immunoSEQ multiplex PCR, and the TCRdb table lists in-frame clones only, not all of them. The sample lists more than 150,000 clones; about 53% were seen once. The specimen comprised CD8+ T cells sorted from blood, sampled at week 0. The receptor source for this set is a human donor with alopecia areata. Each CDR3 is given with its conserved first and last residue. D genes are given only for firm matches. Clone size is not always given. Where it is, it says once, few, many or a class for expanded clones.

>TRBJ1-1|-|TRBV7-6|once
TGTGCCAGCAGCGACAGCCCGAACACTGAAGCTTTCTTT
CASSDSPNTEAFF
>TRBJ2-1|-|TRBV29-1|-
TGCAGCGTTGTCCATAGCTCCTACAATGAGCAGTTCTTC
CSVVHSSYNEQFF
>TRBJ1-3|-|TRBV4-3|few
TGCGCCAGCAGCCAAGATCGACAGTACTCTGGAAACACCATATATTTT
CASSQDRQYSGNTIYF
>TRBJ1-2|-|TRBV7-2|-
TGTGCCAGCAGCTTGGTCCCAGGGAGCTATGGCTACACCTTC
CASSLVPGSYGYTF
>TRBJ2-3|-|TRBV27|-
TGTGCCAGCAGTTTATTTGACGTAACAGATACGCAGTATTTT
CASSLFDVTDTQYF
>TRBJ2-7|-|TRBV25-1|few
TGTGCCAGCAGTGAGTCCCTCTTGGGGGACGAGCAGTACTTC
CASSESLLGDEQYF
>TRBJ2-7|-|TRBV10-3|-
TGTGCCATCAGTGGATCCTACGAGCAGTACTTC
CAISGSYEQYF
>TRBJ2-3|-|TRBV7-9|few
TGTGCCAGCAGCCAAATACAAACAGATACGCAGTATTTT
CASSQIQTDTQYF
>TRBJ2-1|TRBD1|TRBV23-1|-
TGCGCCAGCAGTCAAGGTGGCCCTCCGGGACAGGGTTATAGTGAGCAGTTCTTC
CASSQGGPPGQGYSEQFF
>TRBJ2-3|TRBD2|TRBV2|-
TGTGCCAGCAGTGGGCTGAGGACTAGCGGACCGTCCCGCACAGATACGCAGTATTTT
CASSGLRTSGPSRTDTQYF
>TRBJ1-1|-|TRBV4-3|-
TGCGCCAGCAGCTGGGCCCCGAACACTGAAGCTTTCTTT
CASSWAPNTEAFF
>TRBJ2-7|TRBD1|TRBV7-2|-
TGTGCCAGCAGCTTAGATTGGCAGGGGGCCTACGAGCAGTACTTC
CASSLDWQGAYEQYF
>TRBJ2-7|TRBD1|TRBV5-1|few
TGCGCCAGCAGCCGGACAGGAACCTACGAGCAGTACTTC
CASSRTGTYEQYF
>TRBJ2-7|-|TRBV29-1|few
TGCAGCGTTGCCGAGAGATACGAGCAGTACTTC
CSVAERYEQYF
>TRBJ2-1|TRBD2|TRBV9|-
TGTGCCAGCAGCGTATCGGGGGGGCTCGACAATGAGCAGTTCTTC
CASSVSGGLDNEQFF
>TRBJ2-1|-|TRBV5-6|-
TGTGCCAGCCGACCCGTGGGAGGAGAGCAGTTCTTC
CASRPVGGEQFF
>TRBJ1-5|TRBD1|TRBV5-1|-
TGCGCCAGCAGCTACAGGGGGGATCAGCCCCAGCATTTT
CASSYRGDQPQHF
>TRBJ2-7|TRBD1|TRBV29-1|few
TGCAGCGTCCCCCTTGGGGACAGGGGCTACGAGCAGTACTTC
CSVPLGDRGYEQYF
>TRBJ1-2|-|TRBV30|once
TGTGCCTGGAGTTCGCAGGGGAACTATGGCTACACCTTC
CAWSSQGNYGYTF
>TRBJ2-7|TRBD2|TRBV29-1|-
TGCAGCGTTGAGGGCCTAGCGGGGGGCTCGGCCTACGAGCAGTACTTC
CSVEGLAGGSAYEQYF
>TRBJ2-1|TRBD1|TRBV5-1|-
TGCGCCAGCAGGGGTGAGGGGGCGAGAAATAGGGAGCAGTTCTTC
CASRGEGARNREQFF
>TRBJ1-2|TRBD1|TRBV29-1|few
TGCAGCGTCCCGACAGGGGAAGGCTACACCTTC
CSVPTGEGYTF
>TRBJ1-6|-|TRBV27|few
TGTGCCAGCAGTTTATCCGCAGGGGATTGGAATTCACCCCTCCACTTT
CASSLSAGDWNSPLHF
>TRBJ2-7|-|TRBV29-1|-
TGCAGCGGAACGGGAGCGAGCTCCTACGAGCAGTACTTC
CSGTGASSYEQYF
>TRBJ2-7|-|TRBV4-1|few
TGCGCCAGCAGCCAAGAGACTAGTCAAGATGAAGGACTCCACGAGCAGTACTTC
CASSQETSQDEGLHEQYF
>TRBJ2-5|-|TRBV13|-
TGTGCCAGCAGCGCCCCGATGGAGGGATCGGAGACCCAGTACTTC
CASSAPMEGSETQYF
>TRBJ1-2|TRBD1|TRBV11-2|-
TGTGCCAGCAGCTTAGGGTGGGACAGGGGCGGCTACACCTTC
CASSLGWDRGGYTF
>TRBJ1-2|-|TRBV30|-
TGTGCCTGGAGACAGGACTATGGCTACACCTTC
CAWRQDYGYTF
>TRBJ1-5|-|TRBV2|-
TGTGCCAGCAGTGAAAGCGGGGCAGGGGCTTTCCAGCCCCAGCATTTT
CASSESGAGAFQPQHF
>TRBJ1-1|-|TRBV10-3|few
TGTGCCATCAGTGAGAGGGGGAACACTGAAGCTTTCTTT
CAISERGNTEAFF
>TRBJ2-7|-|TRBV30|-
TGTGCCTGGAGGGAGGAGGGACAACACTACGAGCAGTACTTC
CAWREEGQHYEQYF
>TRBJ1-4|-|TRBV7-9|few
TGTGCCAGCAGCGGAGGCCCCGAAGAGGCAACTAATGAAAAACTGTTTTTT
CASSGGPEEATNEKLFF
>TRBJ2-5|TRBD2|TRBV27|few
TGTGCCAGCAGTTTAACTAGCGGGGGGGAGACCCAGTACTTC
CASSLTSGGETQYF
>TRBJ1-6|-|TRBV2|-
TGTGCCAGCAGAGACCCCGCAGACTATAATTCACCCCTCCACTTT
CASRDPADYNSPLHF
>TRBJ2-6|TRBD1|TRBV9|-
TGTGCCAGCAGCGGGGACAGGGGACCGTCTGGGGCCAACGTCCTGACTTTC
CASSGDRGPSGANVLTF
>TRBJ2-5|-|TRBV27|-
TGTGCCAGCAGTCAAGGGGACGGGCATGTTCGGGGCCAGTACTTC
CASSQGDGHVRGQYF